This TCR beta chain derives from a study of regulatory and conventional T cells in RAG deficiency (dated by TCRdb to about 2017). A note on the overall study: High-throughput TCR beta sequencing was used to compare the repertoire diversity and composition of Treg, conventional CD4+ and CD8+ T cells between RAG-deficient patients and healthy controls.

As for this clone: The antigen it recognizes is unknown. Per-base quality was not reported, and no clone a single base away is much larger than it.

Study-wide findings and limitations: Shorter CDR3 lengths were found in all patient T-cell subsets, and >80% Treg-Tconv repertoire overlap at nucleotide and amino acid level was observed in Omenn syndrome patients. Sorted CD25-high CD127-low cells from Omenn syndrome patients may represent peripherally activated cells rather than bona fide Treg cells. For some subjects, some analyses of T-cell subsets were not performed. Compared with controls, Omenn syndrome and CID/AS patients had around 96-fold fewer unique TCR beta sequences in Treg cells, whereas the reduction in the other subsets was around 10-fold. RAG-deficient patients showed markedly lower Shannon entropy and higher Simpson indices than control T-cell subpopulations.

Taken from the germline V gene, the CDR1 and CDR2 loops are SNHLY and FYNNEI. Trimming leaves V shorter by 6 bases and J shorter by 2 bases, with the junction holding 1 base beyond the gene matches. The CDR3 starts with the cysteine, ends with the phenylalanine, and has 12 residues. Only the CDR3 region is kept as DNA, spanning 36 bases read in frame from base 1. For repertoire analyses, the comparison group consisted of 7 or 8 healthy control donors. Before genomic DNA extraction, CD8+ T cells without CD4 were isolated from blood. The library relied on the immunoSEQ multiplex PCR assay. Genomic DNA from the sorted T-cell subsets was used to amplify and sequence rearranged TCR beta chain products. Concerning the study's data processing: Shannon entropy and Simpson indices were used to quantify the repertoire diversity of productive TCR beta rearrangements. To gauge clonal expansion, the frequencies of the 100 most abundant productive TCR beta clonotypes among total reads were added together. A self-reactivity index based on amino acid usage at CDR3beta positions 6 and 7 was applied to the TRB repertoires. Repertoire analyses used two-way ANOVA; flow cytometric analyses used Student t or Mann-Whitney tests. Held by TCRdb, this immuneACCESS table contains in-frame sequences only and omits some clones. Under half of the omission traces to an unresolved V gene where checked; the cause of the rest is unknown. The V and J calls and clone size come from that table; D and trimming were worked out from the DNA. The sample has about 7,800 clones on record, over 75% of them singletons. The top ten clonotypes cover around a third of the sample.

These same records also appear under a second study, on regulatory T cells. Per that second paper: The multiplex PCR relied on 52 forward TRBV primers and 13 reverse TRBJ primers, and amplification bias was corrected through assay-based and computational methods. Patient repertoires showed restricted unique TRB V-J pairs and skewed V and J gene usage, most marked in regulatory T cells. The study compared T-cell receptor beta repertoires of sorted regulatory, conventional CD4+ and CD8+ T cells in CD3G-deficient patients with those in healthy controls. Ficoll density separation was used to isolate peripheral blood mononuclear cells. CD3+ CD8+ CD4- T cells were isolated using a FACSAria cell sorter. Rearranged TRB loci were amplified from genomic DNA by multiplex PCR within the immunoSEQ assay. Sequencing of the TRB amplicons was done on an Illumina HiSeq platform. Raw sequences were error-filtered and aligned to reference gene sequences by custom algorithms, then analyzed with the immunoSEQ online tools. Productive and nonproductive TRB rearrangement frequencies were evaluated among both unique and total sequences. Groups were compared by t tests, Mann-Whitney tests or two-way ANOVA performed in Prism software.

This sequence originates from a human donor in good health. The rearranged segments are TRBV2 and TRBJ2-7; TRBD1 agrees with 7 junctional bases. The sample consisted of CD8+ T cells sorted from blood. In nucleotide form, the sequence is TGTGCCAGCAGCGACAGGGCCTACGAGCAGTACTTC. It specifies CASSDRAYEQYF.